This T cell receptor beta chain emerged from a study of monozygotic twins with inflammatory bowel disease. The CDR3 is made up of 14 amino acids. Germline values: CDR1 MGHRA, CDR2 YSYEKL. TCRdb reprocessed the 5' RACE reads and keeps a single row for each CDR3 protein, giving no DNA. The sample has about 210,000 distinct CDR3 sequences. Researchers collected around 2.6 ml of blood per donor. This chain uses TRBV4-1 with TRBJ2-1; the TCRdb D gene call, TRBD1, has no DNA to confirm it. Sequences were obtained from blood. The receptor comes from a human donor with ulcerative colitis or Crohn's disease, or a healthy co-twin of an affected twin (not recorded which). CDR3 sequence reads: CASKNSGQSDEQFF.